This TCR beta chain was profiled in a study of blood T cell repertoires in COVID-19. Looking at the study overall: Both acute and convalescent COVID-19 samples were obtained from the United States, Italy and Spain. Nucleic acid was either cDNA or gDNA, and it came from T cells, B-cell-depleted T cells, or PBMCs.

V was trimmed by 1 base and J by 5 bases, leaving 18 bases between them. The CDR3 contains 16 residues. In germline, CDR1 is SGHDT, CDR2 YYEEEE. As handled by the study authors: How many nucleated cells were present was estimated from reference gene primer amplification. Profiled with immunoSEQ multiplex PCR; TCRdb holds only in-frame clones, not every one. D and trimming were read from the DNA, whereas the V and J calls and clone size are those reported in that table. In the table there are approximately 300,000 clones, approximately 90% of which are singletons. The sequenced sample consisted of peripheral blood. The rearrangement joins TRBV5-6 to TRBJ1-1; a weak D match, TRBD1 (5 bases). The source of this sequence is a woman aged 45-60 years with active or convalescent COVID-19. The chain's CDR3 is CASSLRLEGRGTEAFF. The CDR3 nucleotides are TGTGCCAGCAGCTTGCGGCTCGAGGGGCGGGGAACTGAAGCTTTCTTT.